This T cell receptor (beta chain) was obtained from a study of OX40 agonist ivuxolimab in advanced cancers. Study summary: Those enrolled were approximately 83% male, with a mean age of about 60 years and ages from about 20 to 90. Points from the study as a whole: Circulating CD4+ and CD8+ T cells showed clonal expansion by week 6 at 0.1 to 3.0 mg/kg. In the 0.1-3.0 mg/kg groups, partial responders showed among the lowest expansion.

Some clones are missing from TCRdb's copy, which holds only in-frame ones; the method was immunoSEQ multiplex PCR. Among roughly 77,000 clones, about 84% were seen once, and the ten largest hold around 0.49%. Worth noting for this clone: Its antigen is still unknown.

The CDR3 spans 18 residues. V was clipped by 1 base and J by 0 bases, with 16 bases between them. Germline V lookup: CDR1 SEHNR, CDR2 FQNEAQ (reference sequence). This sequence originates from an adult with an advanced solid tumor such as melanoma, head and neck, liver or kidney cancer. The specimen comprised CD4+ or CD8+ T cells sorted from blood, sampled in a trial of the OX40 agonist ivuxolimab. The chain carries TRBV7-9 and TRBJ1-3, with D maybe TRBD1 (5 bases). Here the CDR3 DNA reads TGTGCCAGCAGCTTAGGTGGGCAGACAGATTACTCTGGAAACACCATATATTTT. Protein sequence: CASSLGGQTDYSGNTIYF.